This T cell receptor beta chain appears in the sequencing data of a study of CD8 T cell repertoires and HIV-1 epitope variants. About the study: Each of Twenty-five Gag and Nef epitope peptides stimulated a separate culture. Control wells had CMV/EBV/flu peptides, negative Ebola AY9, or no peptide.

Data came from immunoSEQ multiplex PCR; TCRdb stores just in-frame clones and leaves some out. The repertoire holds 3,000 to 4,000 clones, roughly 71% seen once, with about 42% in the top ten. This clone was observed a few times. Its cognate antigen is unknown. The CDR3 has 13 amino acids. V gave up 3 bases and J gave up 5 bases, with 8 bases separating them. From germline, CDR1 is LNHDA and CDR2 SQIVND (reference sequence). The sample taken for sequencing was cultured CD8+ T cells derived from PBMCs. The sequence was collected from a male donor with HIV. This sequence joins TRBV19 and TRBJ2-1, with D unresolved. CDR3 bases: TGTGCCAGTAGTATTATGTCCGACAATGAGCAGTTCTTC. Residues: CASSIMSDNEQFF.